The rows below give T cell receptor beta chains drawn from one sample of a study of T cell changes during pregnancy in multiple sclerosis. Assay used: immunoSEQ multiplex PCR; TCRdb lists only in-frame clones, some missing. The repertoire holds about 74,000 clones, with just under 95% as singletons. Sequencing used peripheral blood, obtained after pregnancy. The receptors here all came from a female donor in good health, enrolled as a control in a pregnancy study. Both conserved end residues are part of each CDR3. Fields, in order: D gene, J gene, clone size, V gene, CDR3 protein, CDR3 DNA. A D gene is named only where the DNA matches it firmly. Clone size is not always given. Where it is, it says once, few, many or a class for expanded clones.

d_call: NA; j_call: TRBJ2-2; clone_size: NA; v_call: TRBV5-1; cdr3_aa: CASSLGPIQDRNTGELFF; cdr3_nt: TGCGCCAGCAGCTTGGGGCCCATACAGGACAGGAACACCGGGGAGCTGTTTTTT
d_call: NA; j_call: TRBJ2-7; clone_size: NA; v_call: TRBV27; cdr3_aa: CASRGGVGSYEQYF; cdr3_nt: TGTGCCAGCAGGGGGGGAGTAGGCTCCTACGAGCAGTACTTC
d_call: TRBD1; j_call: TRBJ1-6; clone_size: NA; v_call: TRBV5-4; cdr3_aa: CASSVKTGSSYNSPLHF; cdr3_nt: TGTGCCAGCAGCGTAAAGACAGGGAGCTCCTATAATTCACCCCTCCACTTT
d_call: TRBD2; j_call: TRBJ2-1; clone_size: NA; v_call: TRBV7-6; cdr3_aa: CASSLGPTTGLGVYEQFF; cdr3_nt: TGTGCCAGCAGCTTAGGCCCAACGACGGGACTAGGCGTTTACGAGCAGTTCTTC
d_call: NA; j_call: TRBJ1-2; clone_size: NA; v_call: TRBV5-1; cdr3_aa: CASSLDTTRYGYTF; cdr3_nt: TGCGCCAGCAGCTTGGACACAACCCGCTATGGCTACACCTTC
d_call: NA; j_call: TRBJ2-4; clone_size: NA; v_call: TRBV11-3; cdr3_aa: CASSRQGAKNIQYF; cdr3_nt: TGTGCCAGCAGCCGTCAGGGGGCCAAAAACATTCAGTACTTC
d_call: TRBD2; j_call: TRBJ2-7; clone_size: NA; v_call: TRBV11-1; cdr3_aa: CASSSLAGDAYEQYF; cdr3_nt: TGTGCCAGCAGCTCTCTAGCGGGAGATGCCTACGAGCAGTACTTC
d_call: NA; j_call: TRBJ2-7; clone_size: NA; v_call: TRBV21-1; cdr3_aa: CASSGRRDSIF; cdr3_nt: TGTGCCAGCAGCGGCCGCCGGGACAGTATCTTC
d_call: NA; j_call: TRBJ1-5; clone_size: few; v_call: TRBV19; cdr3_aa: CASTPDGSGNQPQHF; cdr3_nt: TGTGCCAGTACTCCGGACGGGAGTGGCAATCAGCCCCAGCATTTT
d_call: NA; j_call: TRBJ2-1; clone_size: NA; v_call: TRBV5-4; cdr3_aa: CASSLGLPYNEQFF; cdr3_nt: TGTGCCAGCAGCTTGGGGCTGCCCTACAATGAGCAGTTCTTC
d_call: TRBD1; j_call: TRBJ1-5; clone_size: NA; v_call: TRBV2; cdr3_aa: CASRQTGNSNQPQHF; cdr3_nt: TGTGCCAGCAGACAGACAGGGAATAGCAATCAGCCCCAGCATTTT
d_call: TRBD2; j_call: TRBJ2-1; clone_size: NA; v_call: TRBV6-4; cdr3_aa: CANTSGRAPNEQFF; cdr3_nt: TGTGCCAACACTAGCGGGAGGGCCCCCAATGAGCAGTTCTTC
d_call: TRBD1; j_call: TRBJ2-3; clone_size: NA; v_call: TRBV10-1; cdr3_aa: CASSDDTGESTDTQYF; cdr3_nt: TGCGCCAGCAGTGATGATACAGGGGAAAGTACAGATACGCAGTATTTT
d_call: TRBD2; j_call: TRBJ2-2; clone_size: NA; v_call: TRBV7-3; cdr3_aa: CASSPIAGGPGTGELFF; cdr3_nt: TGTGCCAGCAGTCCTATAGCGGGAGGGCCGGGCACCGGGGAGCTGTTTTTT
d_call: NA; j_call: TRBJ1-6; clone_size: NA; v_call: TRBV28; cdr3_aa: CASSTPGRGSSYNSPLHF; cdr3_nt: TGTGCCAGCAGTACCCCCGGGCGGGGAAGCTCCTATAATTCACCCCTCCACTTT
d_call: TRBD1; j_call: TRBJ1-1; clone_size: NA; v_call: TRBV29-1; cdr3_aa: CSVAGQWGTEAFF; cdr3_nt: TGCAGCGTCGCGGGACAGTGGGGCACTGAAGCTTTCTTT
d_call: NA; j_call: TRBJ1-2; clone_size: once; v_call: TRBV7-9; cdr3_aa: CASSLGLQAPNYGYTF; cdr3_nt: TGTGCCAGCAGCTTAGGTCTACAGGCCCCTAACTATGGCTACACCTTC
d_call: NA; j_call: TRBJ2-7; clone_size: NA; v_call: TRBV7-6; cdr3_aa: CASSFQRAGLSEQYF; cdr3_nt: TGTGCCAGCAGCTTCCAGAGGGCGGGACTGTCCGAGCAGTACTTC
d_call: NA; j_call: TRBJ2-7; clone_size: NA; v_call: TRBV19; cdr3_aa: CASSPQVRGEQYF; cdr3_nt: TGTGCCAGTAGTCCCCAGGTTCGGGGCGAGCAGTACTTC
d_call: TRBD2; j_call: TRBJ2-5; clone_size: NA; v_call: TRBV18; cdr3_aa: CASSQPGLAGAKETQYF; cdr3_nt: TGTGCCAGCTCACAACCGGGACTAGCGGGGGCCAAAGAGACCCAGTACTTC
d_call: TRBD2; j_call: TRBJ2-2; clone_size: NA; v_call: TRBV9; cdr3_aa: CASSVTYRGGRPNTGELFF; cdr3_nt: TGTGCCAGCAGCGTCACCTACCGAGGCGGGAGACCGAACACCGGGGAGCTGTTTTTT
d_call: NA; j_call: TRBJ2-1; clone_size: once; v_call: TRBV7-2; cdr3_aa: CASSLEWTSYNEQFF; cdr3_nt: TGTGCCAGCAGCTTAGAATGGACATCATACAATGAGCAGTTCTTC
d_call: TRBD2; j_call: TRBJ2-1; clone_size: few; v_call: TRBV9; cdr3_aa: CASSAGTSDNNEQFF; cdr3_nt: TGTGCCAGCAGCGCCGGGACTAGCGATAACAATGAGCAGTTCTTC
d_call: NA; j_call: TRBJ2-1; clone_size: NA; v_call: TRBV5-1; cdr3_aa: CASGFEGSYNEQFF; cdr3_nt: TGCGCCAGCGGATTCGAGGGCTCCTACAATGAGCAGTTCTTC
d_call: TRBD1; j_call: TRBJ1-2; clone_size: NA; v_call: TRBV28; cdr3_aa: CASTSLGQGYGYTF; cdr3_nt: TGTGCCAGCACTAGTTTGGGACAGGGATATGGCTACACCTTC
d_call: TRBD1; j_call: TRBJ2-2; clone_size: NA; v_call: TRBV19; cdr3_aa: CASSNVRDRLSGELFF; cdr3_nt: TGTGCCAGTAGTAACGTACGGGACAGACTTTCGGGGGAGCTGTTTTTT
d_call: TRBD1; j_call: TRBJ2-7; clone_size: once; v_call: TRBV29-1; cdr3_aa: CSVLTGGRLTYEQYF; cdr3_nt: TGCAGCGTTTTGACAGGGGGGAGGCTAACCTACGAGCAGTACTTC
d_call: TRBD2; j_call: TRBJ2-7; clone_size: once; v_call: TRBV5-8; cdr3_aa: CASSLPRGGEGYEQYF; cdr3_nt: TGTGCCAGCAGCCTACCGCGGGGGGGAGAGGGCTACGAGCAGTACTTC
d_call: NA; j_call: TRBJ2-5; clone_size: NA; v_call: TRBV7-8; cdr3_aa: CASSLNLLAREETQYF; cdr3_nt: TGTGCCAGCAGCTTAAATCTCCTAGCACGGGAGGAGACCCAGTACTTC
d_call: TRBD1; j_call: TRBJ2-7; clone_size: NA; v_call: TRBV11-3; cdr3_aa: CASSLDRGTEQYF; cdr3_nt: TGTGCCAGCAGCTTGGACAGGGGTACCGAGCAGTACTTC
d_call: NA; j_call: TRBJ1-4; clone_size: once; v_call: TRBV11-2; cdr3_aa: CASSLVLARVGRGNEKLFF; cdr3_nt: TGTGCCAGCAGCTTAGTACTCGCCAGGGTGGGAAGAGGTAATGAAAAACTGTTTTTT
d_call: TRBD1; j_call: TRBJ1-1; clone_size: few; v_call: TRBV10-3; cdr3_aa: CAISSDRGNTEAFF; cdr3_nt: TGTGCCATCAGTTCAGACAGGGGGAACACTGAAGCTTTCTTT
d_call: NA; j_call: TRBJ1-1; clone_size: NA; v_call: TRBV5-1; cdr3_aa: CASTSQGSTEAFF; cdr3_nt: TGCGCCAGCACGTCTCAGGGGAGCACTGAAGCTTTCTTT
d_call: NA; j_call: TRBJ2-3; clone_size: NA; v_call: TRBV4-1; cdr3_aa: CASSHTDRFRPMSTDTQYF; cdr3_nt: TGCGCCAGCAGCCACACGGACAGATTCCGACCCATGAGCACAGATACGCAGTATTTT
d_call: NA; j_call: TRBJ1-5; clone_size: NA; v_call: TRBV10-1; cdr3_aa: CASSEPQQEYSNQPQHF; cdr3_nt: TGCGCCAGCAGTGAGCCCCAACAGGAGTATAGCAATCAGCCCCAGCATTTT
d_call: TRBD1; j_call: TRBJ1-3; clone_size: NA; v_call: TRBV4-2; cdr3_aa: CASSQEGTALSGNTIYF; cdr3_nt: TGTGCCAGCAGCCAAGAGGGGACAGCACTCTCTGGAAACACCATATATTTT
d_call: NA; j_call: TRBJ2-5; clone_size: NA; v_call: TRBV7-2; cdr3_aa: CASSPPGETQYF; cdr3_nt: TGTGCCAGCAGCCCCCCCGGGGAGACCCAGTACTTC
d_call: NA; j_call: TRBJ1-2; clone_size: NA; v_call: TRBV30; cdr3_aa: CAWSQGGGYTF; cdr3_nt: TGTGCCTGGAGTCAGGGCGGCGGCTACACCTTC
d_call: TRBD1; j_call: TRBJ1-2; clone_size: NA; v_call: TRBV19; cdr3_aa: CASSPLTGGTRDYGYTF; cdr3_nt: TGTGCCAGTAGTCCATTAACAGGGGGCACTAGAGACTATGGCTACACCTTC
d_call: TRBD2; j_call: TRBJ2-7; clone_size: NA; v_call: TRBV6-6; cdr3_aa: CASTTTSGSSYEQYF; cdr3_nt: TGTGCCAGCACTACGACTAGCGGGAGCTCCTACGAGCAGTACTTC
d_call: NA; j_call: TRBJ1-1; clone_size: NA; v_call: TRBV14; cdr3_aa: CASSQVQGEAFF; cdr3_nt: TGTGCCAGCAGCCAAGTCCAGGGTGAAGCTTTCTTT
d_call: NA; j_call: TRBJ1-6; clone_size: once; v_call: TRBV19; cdr3_aa: CASTRGGFSPLHF; cdr3_nt: TGTGCCAGCACTAGAGGGGGTTTTTCACCCCTCCACTTT
d_call: NA; j_call: TRBJ2-2; clone_size: NA; v_call: TRBV4-2; cdr3_aa: CASSQESLASTGELFF; cdr3_nt: TGTGCCAGCAGCCAAGAAAGCCTAGCGAGCACCGGGGAGCTGTTTTTT
d_call: TRBD1; j_call: TRBJ1-5; clone_size: NA; v_call: TRBV27; cdr3_aa: CASSLGQPGGQPQHF; cdr3_nt: TGTGCCAGCAGTTTAGGACAGCCAGGGGGACAGCCCCAGCATTTT
d_call: TRBD2; j_call: TRBJ2-7; clone_size: NA; v_call: TRBV11-2; cdr3_aa: CASSLPLAGEQYF; cdr3_nt: TGTGCCAGCAGCTTACCTCTAGCGGGAGAGCAGTACTTC